Listed below are T cell receptor beta chains from one sample, sequenced in a study of early T cells in non-severe SARS-CoV-2 infection. TCRdb reprocessed the 5' RACE reads via MiXCR and lists one record per CDR3 protein. This table holds about 39,000 distinct CDR3 sequences, 5.5% found once. The sequences come from whole blood, collected at baseline. The receptors shown here come from an adult who was a healthcare worker with PCR-confirmed SARS-CoV-2 infection or an uninfected control (not recorded which). The conserved cysteine and the conserved F or W are not part of the CDR3 here. The D gene is left open where the match is weak. Clone size appears in some rows only: once, few, many, or a class for an expanded clone.

>many|TRBJ2-5|TRBV29-1|-
SVVTPYQETQY
>many|TRBJ2-1|TRBV29-1|TRBD2
SVERSSSGRRNEQF
>-|TRBJ2-7|TRBV7-2|TRBD2
ASSLGPMTSGRYEQY
>many|TRBJ2-5|TRBV28|-
ASRQGGETQY
>many|TRBJ2-3|TRBV20-1|-
SARLSTDTQY
>many|TRBJ1-5|TRBV7-9|TRBD1
ASSSGTGGIDQPQH
>many|TRBJ2-3|TRBV10-1|TRBD1
ASSLSTGGRDTQY
>many|TRBJ2-1|TRBV18|TRBD1
ASSPGQPGQGS
>many|TRBJ2-5|TRBV3-1|TRBD1
ASSQGTGMETQY
>medium-sized|TRBJ2-7|TRBV7-2|-
ASSLRVGEQY
>many|TRBJ1-3|TRBV29-1|-
SVREWSGNTIY
>many|TRBJ2-6|TRBV30|-
AWSTASGANVLT
>many|TRBJ2-7|TRBV7-9|-
ASSLKGTVSYEQY
>-|TRBJ2-7|TRBV6-2/TRBV6-3|-
ASSDSYEQY
>many|TRBJ2-5|TRBV9|TRBD2
ASSVAGGPSETQY
>many|TRBJ1-1|TRBV7-7|TRBD1
ASSWGDREGTEAF
>few|TRBJ2-5|TRBV4-1|TRBD1
ASSQGDSQETQY
>-|TRBJ1-2|TRBV6-5|TRBD1
ASSYSWTGPSYGYT
>many|TRBJ2-7|TRBV7-9|-
ASSSEPEQY
>many|TRBJ2-3|TRBV15|TRBD1
ATSPGGTSTDTQY
>many|TRBJ2-1|TRBV5-1|-
ATSQGGGNEQF
>medium-sized|TRBJ2-1|TRBV20-1|TRBD1
SAPDRVHEQF
>many|TRBJ1-5|TRBV30|TRBD1
AWSPLTGGGQPQH
>-|TRBJ2-7|TRBV6-2/TRBV6-3|-
ASSYLTYEQY
>few|TRBJ2-1|TRBV5-4|-
ASSFSTVTDNEQF
>few|TRBJ2-2|TRBV5-1|TRBD1
ASSVNRGTNTGELF
>many|TRBJ2-1|TRBV9|-
ASSVVGGAANEQF
>few|TRBJ2-1|TRBV3-1|-
ASSHRGTPENEQF
>many|TRBJ2-3|TRBV20-1|TRBD1
SARDSVRTDTQY
>many|TRBJ1-6|TRBV27|-
ASGPLANSPLH
>many|TRBJ2-1|TRBV2|-
AGGRVLDEQF
>many|TRBJ1-2|TRBV7-2|-
ASSPGLNYGYT
>many|TRBJ1-5|TRBV30|-
AWNIGPGPSNQPQH
>many|TRBJ2-6|TRBV15|TRBD1
ATSRAGGRPEGANVLT
>many|TRBJ2-7|TRBV15|-
ATSRAPPGSTSYEQY